These 26 T cell receptor beta chains were all obtained from the same sample, sequenced in a study of CD8 T cells in Susac syndrome. Reverse transcription used roughly 0.45 to 1 ug RNA and random hexamers. Each CDR3 protein is one row after TCRdb ran MiXCR on the immunoSEQ multiplex PCR reads. The sample records about 150,000 distinct CDR3 sequences, around 96% being singletons. Source material: CD4+ T cells from PBMCs. The receptors come from a human donor with Susac syndrome.

The V gene is TRBV20-1, the J gene TRBJ1-1; weak D call: TRBD1 (5 bases). The V gene lost 6 bases and the J gene lost 7 bases, with 15 bases spanning the gap. CDR3 length equals 12 residues. Germline V CDR1 and CDR2: DFQATT, SNEGSKA (reference sequence). The CDR3 sequence is CSALQEVNEAFF. For the CDR3, the DNA is TGCAGTGCCCTACAGGAAGTGAATGAAGCTTTCTTT.

This sequence joins TRBV2 and TRBJ1-1; no reliable D call. The CDR3 is 13 residues long. Trimming left V 4 bases short and J 0 bases short, with 6 bases between. Germline loops: CDR1 SNHLY, CDR2 FYNNEI. The CDR3 here is CASSVRMNTEAFF. CDR3 coding DNA: TGTGCCAGCAGTGTACGGATGAACACTGAAGCTTTCTTT.

V gene TRBV29-1 combines with J gene TRBJ2-7; 7 positions match TRBD1. The CDR3 is 14 amino acids. The germline CDR1 and CDR2 sequences are SQVTM and ANQGSEA. V shed 8 bases and J 6 bases; nucleotides not matched to a gene: 16. CDR3 DNA: TGCAGCTTTCGTCCGGGACAGAACCCACTCGAGCAGTACTTC. This encodes CSFRPGQNPLEQYF.

This clonotype has just a few counts. This sequence joins TRBV6-2 or TRBV6-3 and TRBJ2-5; 8 bases line up with TRBD1. V dropped 5 bases and J dropped 4; count of bases not matched to a gene: 3. This CDR3 is 13 amino acids long. Germline assignment: CDR1 MNHEY and CDR2 SVGEGT. This CDR3 is CASSRDRGETQYF. CDR3 coding DNA: TGTGCCAGCAGTCGAGACAGGGGAGAGACCCAGTACTTC.

This rearrangement joins TRBV7-9 to TRBJ2-1; TRBD1 agrees at 9 bases. Germline values: CDR1 SEHNR, CDR2 FQNEAQ (reference sequence). V was clipped by 5 bases and J by 0 bases; unmatched bases: 8. The CDR3 loop spans 17 amino acids. The DNA of the CDR3 is TGTGCCAGCAGCCCAGGACAGGGGCGAAGCTCCTACAATGAGCAGTTCTTC. Amino acid sequence: CASSPGQGRSSYNEQFF. Full variable domain (missing parts from reference TRBV7-9 and TRBJ2-1): DTGVSQNPRHKITKRGQNVTFRCDPISEHNRLYWYRQTLGQGPEFLTYFQNEAQLEKSRLLSDRFSAERPKGSFSTLEIQRTEQGDSAMYLCASSPGQGRSSYNEQFFGPGTRLTVL.

The count of this clonotype is one. The chain uses TRBV29-1 and TRBJ1-1, with TRBD1 as a possible D gene (5 bases). CDR1 and CDR2 from the germline V gene are SQVTM and ANQGSEA. This CDR3 spans 13 amino acids. Trimming removed 4 bases from V and 0 bases from J, with 9 bases in between. The CDR3 bases are TGCAGCGTTGTCTTAGGGGTGAACACTGAAGCTTTCTTT. This gives the protein CSVVLGVNTEAFF.

The chain joins TRBV4-2 to TRBJ2-3; weak D call: TRBD1 (5 bases). The CDR3 loop spans 18 amino acids. Trimming removed 1 base from V and 2 bases from J, with 19 bases in between. Germline V gives CDR1 LGHNA, CDR2 YNFKEQ. The chain's CDR3 is CASSQGGNQGYNTDTQYF. The CDR3 nucleotides are TGTGCCAGCAGCCAAGGGGGAAACCAGGGTTACAACACAGATACGCAGTATTTT.

The CDR3 DNA sequence: TGTGCCAGCAGCGTAGTACCGGAGAACACCGGGGAGCTGTTTTTT. Translated, it gives CASSVVPENTGELFF. The chain joins TRBV9 to TRBJ2-2; no firm D call. Trimming removed 0 bases from V and 1 base from J, with 7 bases in between. This CDR3 is 15 amino acids long. Germline V gene data show CDR1 as SGDLS and CDR2 as YYNGEE.

This rearrangement joins TRBV29-1 to TRBJ2-5; 9 nucleotides match TRBD2. The germline CDR1 and CDR2 sequences are SQVTM and ANQGSEA. V trimming: 5 bases; J trimming: 5 bases; junction bases outside the gene matches: 6. The CDR3 is 13 amino acids. The CDR3 nucleotides are TGCAGCGTTCGGGGTCTAGCGGGGGAGACCCAGTACTTC. This encodes CSVRGLAGETQYF. Based on the CDR3 plus reference TRBV29-1 and TRBJ2-5, the full variable domain is SAVISQKPSRDICQRGTSLTIQCQVDSQVTMMFWYRQQPGQSLTLIATANQGSEATYESGFVIDKFPISRPNLTFSTLTVSNMSPEDSSIYLCSVRGLAGETQYFGPGTRLLVL.

The gene calls are TRBV12-3 or TRBV12-4 and TRBJ2-7, with D possibly matching TRBD2 (7 bases). CDR3 length: 17 amino acids. V lost 5 bases, J lost 2 bases, and 22 bases lay in between. Here the CDR3 DNA reads TGTGCCAGCAGTCTCCCGCACGGGCGGGGGCCTCCCTACGAGCAGTACTTC. This encodes CASSLPHGRGPPYEQYF.

This clonotype was seen just once. This chain joins TRBV29-1 and TRBJ2-5; 7 bases agree with TRBD2. The CDR3 is 14 amino acids. With 2 bases clipped from V and 2 bases from J, the junction kept 5 bases outside the gene matches. CDR1 and CDR2 (germline): SQVTM, ANQGSEA. CDR3 DNA: TGCAGCGTTGAATCCGGGGGGTTTCAAGAGACCCAGTACTTC. Translating gives CSVESGGFQETQYF.

The chain joins TRBV14 to TRBJ2-1; 7 nucleotides align to TRBD2. This CDR3 comprises 15 residues. Germline lookup yields CDR1 SGHDN and CDR2 FVKESK. V lost 0 bases to trimming and J lost 4 bases; unmatched junction nucleotides: 3. The CDR3 is CASSQDTAGYNEQFF. The CDR3 DNA sequence: TGTGCCAGCAGCCAAGATACAGCGGGGTACAATGAGCAGTTCTTC.

The sample holds a few counts of this clonotype. The rearrangement joins TRBV3-1 to TRBJ1-2; the D is unclear. CDR1 and CDR2 (germline): LGHDT, YNNKEL (reference sequence). Trimming took 1 base from V and 2 from J, leaving 2 bases between them. The length of the CDR3 is 12 residues. This chain's CDR3 is CASSQGNYGYTF. Here the CDR3 DNA reads TGTGCCAGCAGCCAAGGGAACTATGGCTACACCTTC.

The chain is built from TRBV29-1 and TRBJ2-7; tentative D call: TRBD2 (6 bases). V was shortened by 0 bases and J by 9 bases, with 12 bases between the two germline ends. CDR3 length: 12 amino acids. Germline V gives CDR1 SQVTM, CDR2 ANQGSEA. DNA for the CDR3: TGCAGCGTTGAAGATCCGGGAGAAGGGCAGTACTTC. This translates into CSVEDPGEGQYF.

The chain carries TRBV12-3 or TRBV12-4 and TRBJ1-2; D is ambiguous. V was pared by 3 bases and J by 7 bases, with 9 bases between. The CDR3 totals 12 residues. The CDR3 protein is CASSLKGSGYTF. The CDR3 nucleotides are TGTGCCAGCAGTTTGAAGGGTTCTGGCTACACCTTC.

This chain links TRBV7-2 with TRBJ2-5, with 7 positions matching TRBD1. Trimming at V came to 5 bases and at J to 5 bases, leaving 5 bases not matched to a gene. Germline CDR1 reads SGHTA; CDR2 reads FQGNSA. The CDR3 runs 13 residues. The CDR3 region has the DNA TGTGCCAGCAGCCGGCCAGGGGGTGAGACCCAGTACTTC. Protein product: CASSRPGGETQYF.

CDR3 sequence: CASSPTVGGETQYF. CDR3 in DNA: TGTGCCAGCAGCCCCACCGTTGGGGGGGAGACCCAGTACTTC. The V gene is TRBV5-6, the J gene TRBJ2-5; D perhaps matches TRBD2 (6 bases). Germline CDR1 reads SGHDT; CDR2 reads YYEEEE. V dropped 4 bases and J dropped 5 bases, with 15 bases sitting between them. The CDR3 runs 14 residues.

This clonotype was detected only a few times. This chain connects TRBV15 to TRBJ2-5, with D possibly matching TRBD2 (5 bases). The CDR3 contains 19 residues. Germline lookup yields CDR1 LNHNV and CDR2 YYDKDF (reference sequence). Trimming took off 2 bases at V and 1 base at J, with 23 bases between the two ends. CDR3 DNA sequence: TGTGCCACCAGCAGACCTACGGGATCTTACACGTCTCGCCAAGAGACCCAGTACTTC. Its translation is CATSRPTGSYTSRQETQYF.

This sequence joins TRBV20-1 and TRBJ2-7; D is ambiguous. Germline loops: CDR1 DFQATT, CDR2 SNEGSKA (reference sequence). Deletions cut 6 bases from V and 0 bases from J, with 6 bases between. This CDR3 comprises 11 residues. The CDR3 loop is CSAPDSYEQYF. The DNA of the CDR3 is TGCAGTGCGCCCGACTCCTACGAGCAGTACTTC.

CDR3 sequence (DNA): TGTGCCAGCAATCTAGACAGGGCCGGCACCGGGGAGCTGTTTTTT. Its protein is CASNLDRAGTGELFF. The chain employs TRBV6-6 and TRBJ2-2, with TRBD1 matching 7 bases. CDR1 is MNHNY, CDR2 SVGAGI, per germline (reference sequence). The V gene end was trimmed by 7 bases and the J gene end by 4 bases; junction bases not matched to a gene: 9. There are 15 residues in the CDR3.

The chain links TRBV19 to TRBJ2-3; D ambiguous. Germline V lookup: CDR1 LNHDA, CDR2 SQIVND (reference sequence). V lost 3 bases and J 1 base, leaving 14 bases between the germline ends. The CDR3 runs to 16 residues. Written as DNA, the CDR3 is TGTGCCAGTAGTATCCCGGACCTTTGGGGCACAGATACGCAGTATTTT. Its translation: CASSIPDLWGTDTQYF.

The gene calls are TRBV20-1 and TRBJ2-5; D is undetermined. This CDR3 comprises 10 residues. Trimming removed 6 bases at V and 5 bases at J, with 7 bases between. CDR1 DFQATT and CDR2 SNEGSKA come from the germline V gene (reference sequence). Here the CDR3 DNA reads TGCAGTGCCCCGACGGAGACCCAGTACTTC. Translated, it gives CSAPTETQYF.

The CDR3 here is CASSLSGAAGNYGYTF. CDR3 coding DNA: TGTGCCAGCAGTTTATCGGGGGCGGCAGGAAACTATGGCTACACCTTC. This chain uses TRBV27 with TRBJ1-2; D is possibly TRBD1 (6 bases). The CDR3 is 16 residues long. Trimming stripped 0 bases from V and 2 bases from J, with 13 bases between. CDR1 is MNHEY and CDR2 is SMNVEV in the germline V gene (reference sequence).

This clonotype was observed a single time. This sequence joins TRBV11-2 and TRBJ1-1; 9 positions agree with TRBD1. The CDR3 is 15 amino acids. Germline V gives CDR1 SGHAT, CDR2 FQNNGV. The trim removed 1 base at V and 4 bases at J, leaving 4 bases unmatched. The CDR3 DNA reads as TGTGCCAGCAGCTTAGGAGGGACAGGGTCCACTGAAGCTTTCTTT. Its translation is CASSLGGTGSTEAFF.

J is TRBJ1-1 and V is TRBV7-9; D may be TRBD1 (5 bases). Germline V lookup: CDR1 SEHNR, CDR2 FQNEAQ (reference sequence). V lost 5 bases and J lost 0, with 19 bases in between. The CDR3 is made up of 17 amino acids. CDR3 loop: CASSLRPGTFMNTEAFF. CDR3 DNA sequence: TGTGCCAGCAGCCTCCGTCCCGGGACGTTCATGAACACTGAAGCTTTCTTT.

The gene calls are TRBV5-4 and TRBJ2-1; unclear D gene. V gave up 2 bases and J gave up 3 bases, with 6 bases separating them. This CDR3 region has 13 residues. The germline V gene encodes CDR1 SGHNT and CDR2 YYREEE (reference sequence). The CDR3 coding sequence is TGTGCCAGCAGCTTTACAGACTACAATGAGCAGTTCTTC. As protein: CASSFTDYNEQFF.